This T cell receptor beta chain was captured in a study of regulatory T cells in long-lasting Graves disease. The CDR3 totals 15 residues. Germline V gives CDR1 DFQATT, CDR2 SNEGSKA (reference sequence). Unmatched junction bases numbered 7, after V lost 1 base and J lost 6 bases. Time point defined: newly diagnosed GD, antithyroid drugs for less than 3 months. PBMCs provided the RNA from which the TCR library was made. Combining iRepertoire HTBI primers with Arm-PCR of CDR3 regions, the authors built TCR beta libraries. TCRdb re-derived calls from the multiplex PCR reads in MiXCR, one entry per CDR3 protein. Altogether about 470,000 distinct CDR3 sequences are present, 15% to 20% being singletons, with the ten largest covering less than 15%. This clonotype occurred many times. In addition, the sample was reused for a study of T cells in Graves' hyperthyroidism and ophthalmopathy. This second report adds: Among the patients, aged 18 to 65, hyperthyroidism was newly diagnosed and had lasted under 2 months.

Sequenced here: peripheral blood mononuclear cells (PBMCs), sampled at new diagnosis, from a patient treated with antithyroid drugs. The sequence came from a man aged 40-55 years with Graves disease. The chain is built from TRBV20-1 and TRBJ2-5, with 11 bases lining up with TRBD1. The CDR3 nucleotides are TGCAGTGCTAGAGGGGGGGGACAGGGGGTAAAGACCCAGTACTTC. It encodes CSARGGGQGVKTQYF.